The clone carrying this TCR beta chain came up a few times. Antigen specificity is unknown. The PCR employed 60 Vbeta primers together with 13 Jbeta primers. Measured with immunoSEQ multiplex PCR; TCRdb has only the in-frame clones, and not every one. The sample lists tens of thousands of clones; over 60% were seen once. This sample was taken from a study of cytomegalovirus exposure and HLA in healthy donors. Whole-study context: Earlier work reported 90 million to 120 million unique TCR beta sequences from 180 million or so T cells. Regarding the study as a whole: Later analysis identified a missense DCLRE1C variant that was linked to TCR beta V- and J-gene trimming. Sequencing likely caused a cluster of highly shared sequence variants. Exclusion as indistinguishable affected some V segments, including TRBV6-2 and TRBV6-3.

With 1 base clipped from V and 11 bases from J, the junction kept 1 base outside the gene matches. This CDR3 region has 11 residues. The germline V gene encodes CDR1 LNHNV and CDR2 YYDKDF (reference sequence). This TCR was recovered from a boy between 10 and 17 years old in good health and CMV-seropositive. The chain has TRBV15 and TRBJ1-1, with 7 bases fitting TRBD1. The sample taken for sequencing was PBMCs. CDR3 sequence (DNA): TGTGCCACCAGCAGAGGACAGGGCGCTTTCTTT. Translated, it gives CATSRGQGAFF.